This passage covers 21 T cell receptor beta chains from one sample sequenced in a study of regulatory T cells in long-lasting Graves disease (dated by TCRdb to the early 2020s). What this sample's time point label stands for: persistent/refractory GD, antithyroid drugs over 5 years with positive TRAb. For both TCR sequencing and RNA sequencing, RNA was extracted from PBMCs using TRIzol. Library preparation was by multiplex PCR. TCRdb names Illumina HiSeq 4000 as the instrument used. To build TCR beta libraries, CDR3 regions were amplified by Arm-PCR using iRepertoire HTBI primers. TCRdb reprocessed the public reads (quality trimming at Q25 with fastp, clone calling with MiXCR) and kept in-frame beta chains. When rows share a CDR3 protein, they turn into one entry using the most common DNA and genes. Present in this sample are more than 650,000 distinct CDR3 sequences, around 30% of which were seen just once. The ten top clones hold under 55% of the sample.

Sequences were derived from peripheral blood mononuclear cells (PBMCs), sampled when the disease was refractory, from a patient treated with antithyroid drugs. The receptor source for this set is a female donor with Graves disease.

This clonotype appeared many times. J is TRBJ1-6 and V is TRBV12-3 or TRBV12-4; D is undetermined. Trimming removed 4 bases at V and 10 bases at J, with 14 bases between. This CDR3 has 14 residues. This CDR3 reads CASSYGHPGSPLHF. CDR3 nucleotide sequence: TGTGCCAGCAGTTACGGTCATCCTGGCTCACCCCTCCACTTT.

This clonotype was observed at least ten times. The chain employs TRBV12-3 or TRBV12-4 and TRBJ1-2, with 10 bases identical to TRBD1. The CDR3 extends over 13 amino acids. V was pared by 6 bases and J by 6 bases, with 4 bases of the junction left unmatched. The CDR3 DNA follows: TGTGCCAGCAGCCCGACAGGGGGCGATGGCTACACCTTC. Its translation: CASSPTGGDGYTF.

V and J are TRBV28 and TRBJ1-5, with D perhaps matching TRBD1 (5 bases). The CDR3 has 16 residues. The germline V gene has CDR1 MDHEN and CDR2 SYDVKM. Trimming cost V 7 bases and J 6 bases, with 22 bases left between them. The CDR3 region is CASTDMIGRGSQPQHF. The CDR3, as DNA: TGTGCCAGCACCGATATGATTGGGAGGGGAAGTCAGCCCCAGCATTTT.

This clonotype has at least ten counts. This chain connects TRBV12-3 or TRBV12-4 to TRBJ1-5; D is unresolved. V lost 5 bases and J 0 bases, leaving 11 bases between the germline ends. The CDR3 contains 15 residues. This CDR3 reads CASSMPGYSNQPQHF. CDR3 bases: TGTGCCAGCAGTATGCCCGGCTATAGCAATCAGCCCCAGCATTTT.

V usage is TRBV7-2 and J usage is TRBJ1-1, with D unresolved. Trimming shortened V by 7 bases and J by 8 bases, and 23 bases separated the two germline ends. The CDR3 has 15 amino acids. Germline V gene sequence: CDR1 SGHTA, CDR2 FQGNSA. The CDR3 spells CASILVVATNQEAFF. The CDR3 bases are TGTGCCAGCATCCTCGTAGTAGCGACAAACCAGGAAGCTTTCTTT. The full variable domain, its missing parts supplied by reference TRBV7-2 and TRBJ1-1, is GAGVSQSPSNKVTEKGKDVELRCDPISGHTALYWYRQSLGQGLEFLIYFQGNSAPDKSGLPSDRFSAERTGGSVSTLTIQRTQQEDSAVYLCASILVVATNQEAFFGQGTRLTVV.

In DNA form, the CDR3 reads TGTGCCAGCAGCCTCTTGGCAGGGGTTTTGGTAAGGGTAGGCTACGAGCAGTACTTC. Translated, it gives CASSLLAGVLVRVGYEQYF. The rearrangement links TRBV7-2 to TRBJ2-7; weak D call: TRBD1 (6 bases). V was shortened by 5 bases and J by 3 bases, with 29 bases between the two germline ends. Per the germline V gene, CDR1 is SGHTA and CDR2 is FQGNSA. There are 19 residues in the CDR3.

This clonotype was observed many times. The rearrangement links TRBV12-3 or TRBV12-4 to TRBJ2-7; D remains ambiguous. The V gene lost 3 bases and the J gene lost 3 bases, with 6 bases spanning the gap. CDR3 size: 12 residues. CDR3 bases: TGTGCCAGCAGTTTTAGGGACTACGAGCAGTACTTC. It yields the protein CASSFRDYEQYF.

This clonotype was recorded at least ten times. The CDR3 region is CASSHHVGTEAFF. CDR3 in DNA: TGCGCCAGCAGCCACCACGTTGGCACTGAAGCTTTCTTT. The genes are TRBV5-1 and TRBJ1-1; D is ambiguous. V lost 4 bases, J lost 4 bases, and 11 bases lay in between. The germline gives CDR1 SGHRS, CDR2 YFSETQ. The CDR3 extends over 13 amino acids.

V usage is TRBV29-1 and J usage is TRBJ2-1; 11 positions match TRBD2. CDR1 is SQVTM, CDR2 ANQGSEA, per germline. The V segment lost 5 bases and the J segment 7 bases; nucleotides outside the gene matches: 7. The CDR3 spans 14 residues. The CDR3 DNA is TGCAGCGTTCACGGGCTAGCGGGAGGTAATGAGCAGTTCTTC. Encoded protein: CSVHGLAGGNEQFF.

In regard to this clonotype: Without the conserved terminal phenylalanine or tryptophan, this CDR3 likely stems from a read error. The J gene is TRBJ2-5, the V gene TRBV10-3; 12 bases map to TRBD2. The germline V gene encodes CDR1 ENHRY and CDR2 SYGVKD. V gave up 3 bases and J gave up 2 bases; unmatched junction bases: 7. The CDR3 is 17 amino acids. CDR3 amino acids: CAISEGLAGGGQETQYL. The CDR3 DNA sequence: TGTGCCATCAGTGAAGGTCTAGCGGGAGGGGGGCAAGAGACCCAGTACCTC.

The rearrangement uses TRBV10-2 and TRBJ2-7, with TRBD2 identical over 11 bases. This CDR3 is built from 14 residues. The J segment lost 5 bases and the V segment lost 7 bases, leaving 7 bases of the junction unmatched. Germline CDR1 reads WSHSY; CDR2 reads SAAADI. The CDR3 DNA sequence: TGCGCCAGCAAGTCACTAGCGGGAGAGGACGAGCAGTACTTC. As protein: CASKSLAGEDEQYF.

This clonotype turned up a few times. This rearrangement joins TRBV20-1 to TRBJ2-2, with 7 bases fitting TRBD1. CDR1 is DFQATT and CDR2 is SNEGSKA in the germline V gene (reference sequence). CDR3 size: 16 residues. The junction had 12 bases not matched to a gene; V was cut back by 6 bases and J by 2 bases. In nucleotides, the CDR3 is TGCAGTGCACATACAGGGGCGCAGGGTAACACCGGGGAGCTGTTTTTT. Translating gives CSAHTGAQGNTGELFF.

This clonotype appeared a single time. The chain employs TRBV9 and TRBJ2-7; 9 bases agree with TRBD2. CDR3 size: 16 residues. The V gene end was trimmed by 4 bases and the J gene end by 0 bases; junction bases not matched to a gene: 8. Germline CDR1 is SGDLS and CDR2 is YYNGEE. Written as DNA, the CDR3 is TGTGCCAGCAGCCCCTCCCTAGCGGGACTCTCCTACGAGCAGTACTTC. Its translation is CASSPSLAGLSYEQYF.

The chain couples TRBV12-3 or TRBV12-4 to TRBJ2-3, with D possibly being TRBD2 (6 bases). CDR3 size: 14 residues. Between the trimmed V and J ends, which lost 6 bases and 8 bases, there was a span of 18 bases. In DNA form, the CDR3 reads TGTGCCAGCAGCCTATCGGGGGTGAAGGGTACGCAGTATTTT. It yields the protein CASSLSGVKGTQYF.

There are many counts of this clonotype. CDR3 in amino acids: CATSRPGQGWLGAFF. The DNA of the CDR3 is TGTGCCACCAGCAGGCCGGGACAGGGGTGGCTCGGAGCTTTCTTT. V and J are TRBV15 and TRBJ1-1, with 10 positions matching TRBD1. V lost 3 bases and J lost 10; bases outside the gene matches: 11. This CDR3 contains 15 residues. Per the germline V gene, CDR1 is LNHNV and CDR2 is YYDKDF (reference sequence).

V is TRBV12-3 or TRBV12-4 and J is TRBJ2-7; TRBD1 matches at 7 bases. The J segment lost 7 bases and the V segment lost 6 bases, leaving 15 bases of the junction unmatched. The CDR3 is 15 amino acids. This chain's CDR3 is CASRMTGLRMGEQYF. The CDR3 DNA reads TGTGCCAGCAGGATGACAGGGTTGCGCATGGGGGAGCAGTACTTC.

Written as DNA, the CDR3 is TGTGCCACTAGGACACCCGACATTCCCCAGCATTTT. Its translation is CATRTPDIPQHF. V usage is TRBV19 and J usage is TRBJ1-5; tentatively, D is TRBD1 (5 bases). The CDR3 loop spans 12 amino acids. Looked up from germline, CDR1 is LNHDA and CDR2 is SQIVND (reference sequence). V was pared by 10 bases and J by 10 bases, with 17 bases between.

This chain links TRBV10-3 with TRBJ2-5, with 7 bases matching TRBD1. The J segment lost 4 bases and the V segment lost 7 bases, leaving 6 bases of the junction unmatched. The CDR3 consists of 13 residues. Germline lookup yields CDR1 ENHRY and CDR2 SYGVKD. CDR3 in amino acids: CAIMEAGGETQYF. DNA for the CDR3: TGTGCCATCATGGAGGCAGGGGGAGAGACCCAGTACTTC.

The chain combines TRBV2 with TRBJ2-1, with 9 bases fitting TRBD1. This CDR3 has 14 residues. V lost 7 bases to trimming and J lost 2 bases; unmatched junction nucleotides: 3. Germline V gene data show CDR1 as SNHLY and CDR2 as FYNNEI. CDR3 sequence (DNA): TGTGCCAGCATGGACAGGGGAGCCTACAATGAGCAGTTCTTC. Translation: CASMDRGAYNEQFF.

V is TRBV19 and J is TRBJ1-6, with TRBD1 identical over 7 bases. V lost 2 bases to trimming and J lost 8 bases; unmatched junction nucleotides: 15. CDR1 and CDR2 (germline): LNHDA, SQIVND (reference sequence). The CDR3 totals 18 residues. CDR3 region: CASSIFGQEVSWDSPLHF. The CDR3 nucleotides are TGTGCCAGTAGTATATTCGGACAGGAGGTGTCGTGGGATTCACCCCTCCACTTT.

This clonotype was detected a few times. The rearrangement joins TRBV6-9 to TRBJ1-4; possible D gene TRBD1, 6 bases. Germline lookup yields CDR1 MNHGY and CDR2 SVAAGI. The CDR3 runs 12 residues. Deletions cut 0 bases from V and 13 bases from J, with 9 bases between. CDR3: CASSYSGRGLFF. CDR3 coding DNA: TGTGCCAGCAGTTATTCGGGCAGGGGACTGTTTTTT.